This T cell receptor beta chain stems from a study of blood T cell repertoires in COVID-19. Across the whole study: COVID-19 samples, acute and convalescent, were from the United States, Italy and Spain.

The CDR3 spans 17 residues. Germline-derived CDR1 and CDR2 are MGHRA and YSYEKL. Trimming shortened V by 1 base and J by 4 bases, and 16 bases separated the two germline ends. The data were produced by immunoSEQ multiplex PCR, yet TCRdb's version contains in-frame clones alone and is incomplete. Of under 150,000 clones listed, over 75% are singletons. This sequence joins TRBV4-1 and TRBJ2-2; D uncertain. The material sequenced was peripheral blood. The sequence was obtained from a man aged 45 to 65 with acute or convalescent COVID-19. This chain's CDR3 is CASSQVERVDGTGELFF. CDR3 bases: TGCGCCAGCAGCCAAGTAGAGCGAGTAGATGGCACCGGGGAGCTGTTTTTT.